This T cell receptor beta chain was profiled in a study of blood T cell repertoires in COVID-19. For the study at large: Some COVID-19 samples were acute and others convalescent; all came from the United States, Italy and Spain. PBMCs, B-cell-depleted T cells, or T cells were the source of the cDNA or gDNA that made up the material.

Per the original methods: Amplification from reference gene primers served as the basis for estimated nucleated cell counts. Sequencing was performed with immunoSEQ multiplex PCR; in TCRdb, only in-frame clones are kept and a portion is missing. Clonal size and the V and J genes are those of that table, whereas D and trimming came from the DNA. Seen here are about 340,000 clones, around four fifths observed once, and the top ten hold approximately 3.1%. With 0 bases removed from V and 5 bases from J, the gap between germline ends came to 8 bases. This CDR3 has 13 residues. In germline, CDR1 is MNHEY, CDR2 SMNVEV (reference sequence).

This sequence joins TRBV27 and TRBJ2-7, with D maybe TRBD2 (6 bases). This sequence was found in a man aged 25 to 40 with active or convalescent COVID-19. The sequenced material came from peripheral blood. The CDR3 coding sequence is TGTGCCAGCAGTTTATCGAGGAGGGACGAGCAGTACTTC. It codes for CASSLSRRDEQYF.